The present T cell receptor beta chain was sequenced within a study of T cell responses to AZD1222 COVID-19 vaccine. Study details: Second doses that came at about 4 or about 12 weeks were put together.

Deletions cut 0 bases from V and 4 bases from J, with 4 bases between. Germline V gives CDR1 SNHLY, CDR2 FYNNEI. The CDR3 sequence is 13 residues long. Whole-study results and caveats: Donor demographics were predominantly white British with a female majority; clonal diversity may be underestimated.

Concerning this clone itself: The antigen is unknown.

Sequenced by immunoSEQ multiplex PCR; TCRdb stores in-frame clones only, minus some. The sample lists around 180,000 clones; approximately 92% were seen once. This material consisted of peripheral blood, taken on day 0 of AZD1222 vaccination. This TCR came from an adult in good health. This chain uses TRBV2 with TRBJ2-1, with no clear D. The CDR3 here is CASSEAPYNEQFF. For the CDR3, the DNA is TGTGCCAGCAGTGAAGCCCCATACAATGAGCAGTTCTTC.